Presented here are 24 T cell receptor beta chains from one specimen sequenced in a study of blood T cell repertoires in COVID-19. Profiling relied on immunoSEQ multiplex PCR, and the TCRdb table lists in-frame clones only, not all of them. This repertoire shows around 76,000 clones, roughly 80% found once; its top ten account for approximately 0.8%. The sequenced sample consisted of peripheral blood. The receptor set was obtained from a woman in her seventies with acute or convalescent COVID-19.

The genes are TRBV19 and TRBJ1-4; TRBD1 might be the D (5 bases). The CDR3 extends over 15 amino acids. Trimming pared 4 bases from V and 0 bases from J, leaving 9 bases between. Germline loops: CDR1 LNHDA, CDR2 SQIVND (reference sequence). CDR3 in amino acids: CASSKTDTTNEKLFF. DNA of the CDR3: TGTGCCAGTAGTAAGACAGACACAACTAATGAAAAACTGTTTTTT.

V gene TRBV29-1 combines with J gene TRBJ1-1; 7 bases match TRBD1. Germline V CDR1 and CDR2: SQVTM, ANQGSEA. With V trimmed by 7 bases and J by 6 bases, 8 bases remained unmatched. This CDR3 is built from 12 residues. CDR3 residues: CSADQGVAEAFF. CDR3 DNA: TGCAGCGCTGACCAGGGGGTGGCTGAAGCTTTCTTT.

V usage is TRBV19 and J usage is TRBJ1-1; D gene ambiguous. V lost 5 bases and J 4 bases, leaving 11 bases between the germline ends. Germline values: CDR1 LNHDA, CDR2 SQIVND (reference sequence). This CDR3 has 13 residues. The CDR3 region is CASSFTEGTEAFF. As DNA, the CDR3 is TGTGCCAGTAGTTTCACAGAAGGCACTGAAGCTTTCTTT.

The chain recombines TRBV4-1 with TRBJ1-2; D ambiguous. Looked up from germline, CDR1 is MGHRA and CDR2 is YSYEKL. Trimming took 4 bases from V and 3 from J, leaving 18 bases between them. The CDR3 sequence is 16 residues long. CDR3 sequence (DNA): TGCGCCAGCAGCCCTTTACCGGGGATTAGGGACTATGGCTACACCTTC. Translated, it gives CASSPLPGIRDYGYTF.

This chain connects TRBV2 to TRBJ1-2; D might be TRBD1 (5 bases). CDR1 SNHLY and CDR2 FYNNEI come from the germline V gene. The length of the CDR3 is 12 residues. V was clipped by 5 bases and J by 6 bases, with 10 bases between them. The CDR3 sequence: CASSNRMDGYTF. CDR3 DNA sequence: TGTGCCAGCAGTAACAGGATGGATGGCTACACCTTC.

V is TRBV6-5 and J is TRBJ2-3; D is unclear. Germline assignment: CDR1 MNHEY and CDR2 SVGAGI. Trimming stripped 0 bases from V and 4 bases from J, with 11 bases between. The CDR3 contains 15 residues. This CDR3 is CASSYSRGPPDTQYF. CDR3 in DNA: TGTGCCAGCAGTTACTCGAGAGGTCCCCCAGATACGCAGTATTTT.

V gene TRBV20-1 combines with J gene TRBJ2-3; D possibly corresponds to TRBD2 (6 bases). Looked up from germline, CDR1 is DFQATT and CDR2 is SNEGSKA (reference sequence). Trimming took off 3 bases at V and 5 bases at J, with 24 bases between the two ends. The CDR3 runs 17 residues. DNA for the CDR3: TGCAGTGCTAGTGCTAGAGCGCCGGGACTGGGGAGAGATACGCAGTATTTT. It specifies CSASARAPGLGRDTQYF.

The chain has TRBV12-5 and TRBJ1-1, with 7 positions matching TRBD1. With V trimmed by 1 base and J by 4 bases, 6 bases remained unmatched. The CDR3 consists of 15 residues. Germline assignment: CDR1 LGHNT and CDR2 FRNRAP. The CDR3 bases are TGTGCTAGTGGTTTGGGAGACAGGGTTAGCACTGAAGCTTTCTTT. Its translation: CASGLGDRVSTEAFF.

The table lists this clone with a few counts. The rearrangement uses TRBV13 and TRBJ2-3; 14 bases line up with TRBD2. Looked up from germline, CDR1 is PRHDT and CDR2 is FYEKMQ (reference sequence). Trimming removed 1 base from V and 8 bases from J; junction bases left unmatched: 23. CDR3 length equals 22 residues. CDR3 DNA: TGTGCCAGCAGCTTAGCTTCCGTGTTCGGGACTAGCGGGAGCCATCCCGGGGGTACGCAGTATTTT. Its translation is CASSLASVFGTSGSHPGGTQYF.

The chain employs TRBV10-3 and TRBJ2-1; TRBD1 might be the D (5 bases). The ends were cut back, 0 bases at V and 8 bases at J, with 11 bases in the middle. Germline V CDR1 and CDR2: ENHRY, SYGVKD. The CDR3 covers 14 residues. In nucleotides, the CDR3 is TGTGCCATCAGTGAGTCTACAGGTTTGGATGAGCAGTTCTTC. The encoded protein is CAISESTGLDEQFF.

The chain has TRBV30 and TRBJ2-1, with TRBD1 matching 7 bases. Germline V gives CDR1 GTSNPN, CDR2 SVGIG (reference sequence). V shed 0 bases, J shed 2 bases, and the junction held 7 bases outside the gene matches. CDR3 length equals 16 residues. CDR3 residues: CAWSVTGVFPYNEQFF. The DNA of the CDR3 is TGTGCCTGGAGTGTAACAGGGGTGTTCCCCTACAATGAGCAGTTCTTC.

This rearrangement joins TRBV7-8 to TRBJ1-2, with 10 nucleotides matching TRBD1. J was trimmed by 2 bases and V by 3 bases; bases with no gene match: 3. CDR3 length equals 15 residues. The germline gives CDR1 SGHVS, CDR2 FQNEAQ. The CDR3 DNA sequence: TGTGCCAGCAGCTTTACGGACAGGGGGAACTATGGCTACACCTTC. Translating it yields CASSFTDRGNYGYTF.

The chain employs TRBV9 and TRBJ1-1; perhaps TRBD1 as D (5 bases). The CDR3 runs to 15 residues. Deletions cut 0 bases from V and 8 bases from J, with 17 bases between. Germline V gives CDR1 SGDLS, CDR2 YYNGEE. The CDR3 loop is CASSVGWRWGVEAFF. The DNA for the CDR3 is TGTGCCAGCAGCGTAGGTTGGAGGTGGGGGGTGGAAGCTTTCTTT.

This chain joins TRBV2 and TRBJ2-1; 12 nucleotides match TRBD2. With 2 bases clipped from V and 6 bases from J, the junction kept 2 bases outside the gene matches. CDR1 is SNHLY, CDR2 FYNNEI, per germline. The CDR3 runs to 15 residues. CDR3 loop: CASSESSGRANEQFF. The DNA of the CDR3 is TGTGCCAGCAGTGAATCTAGCGGGAGGGCCAATGAGCAGTTCTTC.

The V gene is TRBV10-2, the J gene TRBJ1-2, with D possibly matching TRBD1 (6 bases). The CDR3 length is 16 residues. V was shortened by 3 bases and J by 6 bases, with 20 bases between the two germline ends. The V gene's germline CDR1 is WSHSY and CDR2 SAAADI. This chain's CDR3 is CASSEMARAGADGYTF. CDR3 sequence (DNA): TGCGCCAGCAGTGAAATGGCTCGGGCAGGGGCGGATGGCTACACCTTC.

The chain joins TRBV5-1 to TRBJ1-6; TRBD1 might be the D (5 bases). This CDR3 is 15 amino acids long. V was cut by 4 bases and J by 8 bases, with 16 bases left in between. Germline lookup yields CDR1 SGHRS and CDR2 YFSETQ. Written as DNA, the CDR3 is TGCGCCAGCAGCGTATCAGGGCCACTGGATTCACCCCTCCACTTT. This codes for CASSVSGPLDSPLHF.

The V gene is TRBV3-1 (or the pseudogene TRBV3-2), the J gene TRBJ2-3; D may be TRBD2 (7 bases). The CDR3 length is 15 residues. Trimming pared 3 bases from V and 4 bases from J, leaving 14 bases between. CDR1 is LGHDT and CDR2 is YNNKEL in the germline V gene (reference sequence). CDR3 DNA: TGTGCCAGCAGCCAGGGGGGGCGGGAGTCAGATACGCAGTATTTT. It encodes CASSQGGRESDTQYF.

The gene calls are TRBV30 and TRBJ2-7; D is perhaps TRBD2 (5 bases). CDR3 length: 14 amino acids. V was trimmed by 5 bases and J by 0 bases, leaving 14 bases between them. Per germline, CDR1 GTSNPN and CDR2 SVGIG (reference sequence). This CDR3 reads CAWGEHPSSYEQYF. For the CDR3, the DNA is TGTGCCTGGGGGGAGCACCCGAGCTCCTACGAGCAGTACTTC.

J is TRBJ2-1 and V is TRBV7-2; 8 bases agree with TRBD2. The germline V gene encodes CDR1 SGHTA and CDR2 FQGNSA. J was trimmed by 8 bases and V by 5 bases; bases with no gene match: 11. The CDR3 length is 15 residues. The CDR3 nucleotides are TGTGCCAGCAGCCGGACTAAAGCGGGGGTTGATGAGCAGTTCTTC. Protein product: CASSRTKAGVDEQFF. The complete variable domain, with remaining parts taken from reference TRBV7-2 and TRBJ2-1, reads GAGVSQSPSNKVTEKGKDVELRCDPISGHTALYWYRQSLGQGLEFLIYFQGNSAPDKSGLPSDRFSAERTGGSVSTLTIQRTQQEDSAVYLCASSRTKAGVDEQFFGPGTRLTVL.

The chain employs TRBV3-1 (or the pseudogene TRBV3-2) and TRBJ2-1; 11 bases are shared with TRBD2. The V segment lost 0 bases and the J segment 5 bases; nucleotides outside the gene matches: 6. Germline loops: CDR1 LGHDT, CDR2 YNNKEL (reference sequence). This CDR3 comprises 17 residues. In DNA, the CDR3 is TGTGCCAGCAGCCAAGATTGGAGTAGCGGGGGGGACAATGAGCAGTTCTTC. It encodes CASSQDWSSGGDNEQFF.

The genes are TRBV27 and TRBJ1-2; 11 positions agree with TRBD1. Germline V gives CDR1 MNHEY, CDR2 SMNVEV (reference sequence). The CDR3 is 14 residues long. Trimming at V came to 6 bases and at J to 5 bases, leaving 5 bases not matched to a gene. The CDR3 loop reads CASRGTGGGYGYTF. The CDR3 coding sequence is TGTGCCAGCAGGGGGACAGGGGGAGGGTATGGCTACACCTTC.

In DNA form, the CDR3 reads TGTGCCAGCAGCTTAGGACAGGGCAATCAGCCCCAGCATTTT. Its protein is CASSLGQGNQPQHF. The chain uses TRBV7-2 and TRBJ1-5; D is possibly TRBD1 (6 bases). Germline V gene sequence: CDR1 SGHTA, CDR2 FQGNSA. With 1 base removed from V and 2 bases from J, the gap between germline ends came to 6 bases. The CDR3 extends over 14 amino acids. Variable domain in full (rest from reference TRBV7-2 and TRBJ1-5): GAGVSQSPSNKVTEKGKDVELRCDPISGHTALYWYRQSLGQGLEFLIYFQGNSAPDKSGLPSDRFSAERTGGSVSTLTIQRTQQEDSAVYLCASSLGQGNQPQHFGDGTRLSIL.

CDR3 sequence (DNA): TGTGCCAGCAGCGCGGGAGCGGGAGGCATCAATGAGCAGTTCTTC. Its protein is CASSAGAGGINEQFF. The rearrangement joins TRBV14 to TRBJ2-1, with TRBD2 identical over 9 bases. J was trimmed by 6 bases and V by 5 bases; bases with no gene match: 8. The CDR3 sequence is 15 residues long. Germline loops: CDR1 SGHDN, CDR2 FVKESK.

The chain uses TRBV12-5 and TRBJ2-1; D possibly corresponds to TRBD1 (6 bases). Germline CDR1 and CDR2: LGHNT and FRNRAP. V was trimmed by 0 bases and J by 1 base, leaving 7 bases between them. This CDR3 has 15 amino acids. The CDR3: CASGLVTGSYNEQFF. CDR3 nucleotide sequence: TGTGCTAGTGGTTTGGTAACAGGGTCCTACAATGAGCAGTTCTTC.